This paragraph covers one T cell receptor beta chain sequence. The data originate from a study of blood T cell repertoires in COVID-19. Study context: COVID-19 samples, acute and convalescent, were from the United States, Italy and Spain. PBMCs, B-cell-depleted T cells, or T cells were the source of the cDNA or gDNA that made up the material.

V was pared by 1 base and J by 7 bases, with 9 bases of the junction left unmatched. Germline CDR1 is PRHDT and CDR2 is FYEKMQ (reference sequence). This CDR3 region has 18 residues. Authors' methods: Quantification of nucleated cells was approximated via reference gene primer amplification. Some clones are missing from TCRdb's copy, which holds only in-frame ones; the method was immunoSEQ multiplex PCR. V and J calls and clone size are given by that table; D and trimming were obtained from the DNA. The sample contains some 220,000 clones, 85% of which appear only once. The rearrangement links TRBV13 to TRBJ2-1; 14 nucleotides line up with TRBD2. The receptor's source is a woman in her fifties or sixties with active or convalescent COVID-19. Specimen: peripheral blood. The CDR3 sequence: CASSLVGLAGGDSNEQFF. The CDR3 DNA sequence: TGTGCCAGCAGCTTAGTCGGACTAGCGGGAGGTGATTCGAATGAGCAGTTCTTC.